This T cell receptor (beta chain) was sequenced in a study of blood T cell repertoires in COVID-19 (dated by TCRdb to the early 2020s). For context, the study as a whole: Collaborator samples came from the United States, Italy and Spain and covered acute and convalescent phases of COVID-19. The prospective study material was composed of cDNA or gDNA derived from T cells, B-cell-depleted T cells, or PBMCs. Subjects who had been exposed to COVID-19, were actively infected with it, or had recovered from it provided the deeply sampled blood TCRbeta repertoires that made up the dataset. A freely available public database, intended as a resource for researchers studying the immune response to SARS-CoV-2, is where the repertoires were released. The samples were drawn from two sources: the first 160 participants of the ongoing ImmuneRACE study, and some 1,300 subjects contributed by 6 global collaborators. Sample metadata almost always included a de-identified subject ID, COVID-19 status, age in years and sex. Where available, HLA class I and class II types were taken from metadata supplied by the sample provider and were not determined by assay-based typing. Summary of the overall study and its limitations: How much clinical and demographic metadata was included differed by source and by participant, and the metadata was provided uncurated.

About this clone itself: What antigen it recognizes has not been identified. Within one base of it there is no much larger clone, and no base qualities were kept.

Collaborating institutions collected whole blood in K2EDTA tubes following their own protocols. For TCRbeta analysis, collaborator samples were shipped as frozen whole blood, as isolated PBMCs, or as DNA extracted from either sample type. TCRbeta CDR3 regions were amplified from genomic DNA by means of the immunoSEQ Assay, a bias-controlled multiplex PCR. Per the authors' processing: The number of nucleated cells in each sample was estimated from the amplification of reference gene primers within the assay. To quantify the absolute abundance of each unique TCRbeta CDR3 rearrangement, sequence reads were collapsed and filtered. For each sample, productive Simpson clonality was calculated as the square root of Simpson's diversity index across productive rearrangements. TCRdb limited this immuneACCESS table to in-frame rearrangements with V and J called. A share of clones is missing; checked studies link under half to unresolved V genes, and the rest is unexplained. V and J calls and clone size follow that table, whereas D and trimming were derived from the DNA. Within this sample are around 170,000 clones, with about 88% of them counted one time only. The ten biggest clones cover around a quarter of the sample.

According to the germline V gene, CDR1 reads SGDLS and CDR2 reads YYNGEE. The CDR3 covers 14 residues, taking in both the cysteine and the phenylalanine. Only the CDR3 part of the read is kept: 42 bases, read in frame from the first base. The germline ends are 10 bases apart after V is trimmed by 0 bases and J by 6 bases. The sequence joins TRBV9 to TRBJ1-5; too little of a D gene remains to name it. This TCR came from a man aged 60 to 75 with acute or convalescent COVID-19. Sequencing was carried out using peripheral blood. Read as DNA, the sequence is TGTGCCAGCAGCGTAGCGGGTTCGGGTCAGCCCCAGCATTTT. The encoded protein is CASSVAGSGQPQHF.